The next 29 T cell receptor beta chains were all read from a single sample in a study of blood T cell repertoires in COVID-19. Sequencing was performed with immunoSEQ multiplex PCR; in TCRdb, only in-frame clones are kept and a portion is missing. The sample shows about 32,000 clones, approximately 95% of them seen only once. The sample taken for sequencing was peripheral blood. These receptors were obtained from a male donor with active COVID-19.

The sample holds one count of this clone. The rearrangement joins TRBV6-2 or TRBV6-3 to TRBJ1-2, with a possible D match to TRBD1 (6 bases). CDR3 length: 15 amino acids. Between the trimmed V and J ends, which lost 2 bases and 7 bases, there was a span of 17 bases. CDR1 is MNHEY and CDR2 is SVGEGT in the germline V gene. The CDR3 sequence is CASSYESWGPGGYTF. CDR3 DNA sequence: TGTGCCAGCAGTTACGAAAGCTGGGGGCCTGGTGGCTACACCTTC.

This rearrangement joins TRBV11-2 to TRBJ2-3; D perhaps matches TRBD2 (6 bases). Between the trimmed V and J ends, which lost 2 bases and 0 bases, there was a span of 9 bases. The CDR3 length is 15 residues. Germline loops: CDR1 SGHAT, CDR2 FQNNGV. DNA for the CDR3: TGTGCCAGCAGCTTAATACTAGCTAGCACAGATACGCAGTATTTT. It encodes CASSLILASTDTQYF.

V and J are TRBV19 and TRBJ1-2, with 10 bases fitting TRBD1. There are 14 residues in the CDR3. CDR1 is LNHDA, CDR2 SQIVND, per germline (reference sequence). V was pared by 5 bases and J by 8 bases, with 8 bases of the junction left unmatched. CDR3 in DNA: TGTGCCAGTAGTGCAAAGACAGGGGGCGTCGGCTACACCTTC. Translation gives CASSAKTGGVGYTF.

The chain combines TRBV6-5 with TRBJ1-1, with a possible D match to TRBD1 (5 bases). Trimming shortened V by 2 bases and J by 1 base, and 5 bases separated the two germline ends. Germline V CDR1 and CDR2: MNHEY, SVGAGI. The CDR3 covers 13 residues. For the CDR3, the DNA is TGTGCCAGCAGTTACCAGGGGAACACTGAAGCTTTCTTT. This codes for CASSYQGNTEAFF.

V and J are TRBV15 and TRBJ2-7; D remains ambiguous. Germline V gene lookup returns CDR1 LNHNV and CDR2 YYDKDF (reference sequence). Trimming took 1 base from V and 2 from J, leaving 30 bases between them. The CDR3 loop spans 21 amino acids. Written as DNA, the CDR3 is TGTGCCACCAGCAGAGTCCAATGGAAACGTTCAGATTTAGTACAGCCCTACGAGCAGTACTTC. It is translated as CATSRVQWKRSDLVQPYEQYF. The full variable domain, with the rest looked up from reference TRBV15 and TRBJ2-7, is DAMVIQNPRYQVTQFGKPVTLSCSQTLNHNVMYWYQQKSSQAPKLLFHYYDKDFNNEADTPDNFQSRRPNTSFCFLDIRSPGLGDTAMYLCATSRVQWKRSDLVQPYEQYFGPGTRLTVT.

The chain couples TRBV18 to TRBJ1-2; TRBD1 aligns across 7 bases. CDR3 length: 14 residues. Losses at the gene ends were 4 bases for V and 8 bases for J; bases not matched to a gene: 10. Germline lookup yields CDR1 KGHSH and CDR2 LQKENI. CDR3 nucleotides: TGTGCCAGCTCACTTGGACAGGAGTTAACCGGCTACACCTTC. It encodes CASSLGQELTGYTF.

This chain joins TRBV7-3 and TRBJ2-1; tentative D call: TRBD2 (6 bases). The CDR3 covers 16 residues. Between the trimmed V and J ends, which lost 5 bases and 2 bases, there was a span of 16 bases. Germline values: CDR1 SGHTA, CDR2 FQGTGA. CDR3 amino acids: CASSTTGTLTYNEQFF. In nucleotides, the CDR3 is TGTGCCAGCAGCACGACCGGGACTCTAACCTACAATGAGCAGTTCTTC.

This rearrangement joins TRBV5-8 to TRBJ2-5; the D is unclear. Germline CDR1 reads SGHTS; CDR2 reads YDEGEE. This CDR3 is 13 amino acids long. The ends were cut back, 0 bases at V and 2 bases at J, with 5 bases in the middle. The CDR3 spells CASSLGQQETQYF. In DNA form, the CDR3 reads TGTGCCAGCAGCTTGGGGCAGCAAGAGACCCAGTACTTC.

This clone was seen a handful of times. The V gene is TRBV19, the J gene TRBJ1-4; D gene ambiguous. Between the trimmed V and J ends, which lost 5 bases and 0 bases, there was a span of 7 bases. CDR1 and CDR2 from the germline V gene are LNHDA and SQIVND (reference sequence). This CDR3 has 14 residues. Written as DNA, the CDR3 is TGTGCCAGTAGTCCGTCGGCAACTAATGAAAAACTGTTTTTT. Translating it yields CASSPSATNEKLFF.

V is TRBV7-9 and J is TRBJ2-1; 11 nucleotides match TRBD1. This CDR3 has 17 amino acids. After removal of 1 base from V and 7 bases from J, the junction contained 9 bases not matched to a gene. Germline V lookup: CDR1 SEHNR, CDR2 FQNEAQ (reference sequence). CDR3 amino acids: CASSLERRDRGTNEQFF. The CDR3 nucleotides are TGTGCCAGCAGCTTAGAGAGAAGGGACAGGGGGACGAATGAGCAGTTCTTC.

The table lists this clone with a few counts. This chain links TRBV4-1 with TRBJ1-4, with 8 bases that match TRBD1. Trimming took 4 bases from V and 3 from J; bases not matched to a gene: 4. Germline-derived CDR1 and CDR2 are MGHRA and YSYEKL. There are 15 residues in the CDR3. In DNA, the CDR3 is TGCGCCAGCAGCCCCATGGACAGGGCTAATGAAAAACTGTTTTTT. Amino acid sequence: CASSPMDRANEKLFF.

The rearrangement links TRBV27 to TRBJ2-3, with 8 bases that match TRBD2. The V segment lost 3 bases and the J segment 2 bases; nucleotides outside the gene matches: 7. Germline V gene data show CDR1 as MNHEY and CDR2 as SMNVEV (reference sequence). The CDR3 extends over 16 amino acids. The CDR3: CASSFLAGSNTDTQYF. The CDR3, as DNA: TGTGCCAGCAGTTTCTTAGCGGGGAGTAACACAGATACGCAGTATTTT.

The chain uses TRBV14 and TRBJ1-4; 9 bases match TRBD1. Germline trimming cut 1 base from V and 5 bases from J; bases unmatched to any gene: 5. Per the germline V gene, CDR1 is SGHDN and CDR2 is FVKESK. This CDR3 comprises 16 residues. In DNA form, the CDR3 reads TGTGCCAGCAGCCAAGGGGCGACAGGGGGAAATGAAAAACTGTTTTTT. Protein sequence: CASSQGATGGNEKLFF.

The V and J genes are TRBV20-1 and TRBJ2-2, with D unclear. Trimming stripped 3 bases from V and 4 bases from J, with 12 bases between. This CDR3 is 14 amino acids long. From germline, CDR1 is DFQATT and CDR2 SNEGSKA (reference sequence). The CDR3 sequence: CSASELRGTGELFF. CDR3 nucleotides: TGCAGTGCTAGTGAATTGCGTGGCACCGGGGAGCTGTTTTTT.

The genes are TRBV7-2 and TRBJ2-2; TRBD2 is a possible D gene (7 bases). Germline-derived CDR1 and CDR2 are SGHTA and FQGNSA. Trimming shortened V by 5 bases and J by 4 bases, and 17 bases separated the two germline ends. The CDR3 is made up of 16 amino acids. The CDR3 DNA is TGTGCCAGCAGCCCACGTCGGGGGGCGGTCACCGGGGAGCTGTTTTTT. Translating it yields CASSPRRGAVTGELFF.

V gene TRBV10-3 combines with J gene TRBJ1-3; D perhaps matches TRBD1 (5 bases). The CDR3 length is 14 residues. V dropped 5 bases and J dropped 1 base, with 9 bases sitting between them. CDR1 is ENHRY, CDR2 SYGVKD, per germline. The CDR3 DNA reads as TGTGCCATCAGTTCAGGGACTTCTGGAAACACCATATATTTT. As protein: CAISSGTSGNTIYF.

This clone was recorded only once. The rearrangement links TRBV7-3 to TRBJ2-2; D perhaps matches TRBD2 (6 bases). The germline V gene has CDR1 SGHTA and CDR2 FQGTGA. The length of the CDR3 is 15 residues. V was clipped by 2 bases and J by 0 bases, with 7 bases between them. CDR3 nucleotide sequence: TGTGCCAGCAGCTTAGGAGGGTCGAACACCGGGGAGCTGTTTTTT. Protein: CASSLGGSNTGELFF.

The gene calls are TRBV7-6 and TRBJ2-2, with a possible D match to TRBD2 (7 bases). CDR1 and CDR2 from the germline V gene are SGHVS and FNYEAQ. The germline V and J ends were trimmed by 1 base and 2 bases, with 11 bases remaining between them. The CDR3 loop spans 16 amino acids. In nucleotides, the CDR3 is TGTGCCAGCAGCTTAGTGGGGGGGCACAACACCGGGGAGCTGTTTTTT. It translates to CASSLVGGHNTGELFF.

The chain is built from TRBV5-1 and TRBJ2-2; 8 bases match TRBD1. V gave up 5 bases and J gave up 6 bases; unmatched junction bases: 9. CDR1 is SGHRS and CDR2 is YFSETQ in the germline V gene. The CDR3 has 15 amino acids. The CDR3 reads CASRRRQGAAGELFF. The CDR3 DNA reads as TGCGCCAGCAGGAGGAGGCAGGGGGCTGCCGGGGAGCTGTTTTTT.

V is TRBV27 and J is TRBJ1-1; TRBD1 is a possible D gene (5 bases). V gave up 3 bases and J gave up 0 bases, with 17 bases separating them. The CDR3 loop spans 17 amino acids. Germline values: CDR1 MNHEY, CDR2 SMNVEV (reference sequence). This CDR3 is CASSFQRGGGMNTEAFF. The CDR3 DNA follows: TGTGCCAGCAGTTTCCAACGTGGGGGGGGAATGAACACTGAAGCTTTCTTT.

The CDR3 here is CASSRDRDTQYF. CDR3 DNA: TGTGCCAGCAGCCGGGACAGGGATACGCAGTATTTT. The chain carries TRBV12-3 or TRBV12-4 and TRBJ2-3, with 8 bases that match TRBD1. The CDR3 is 12 residues long. Germline trimming cut 6 bases from V and 6 bases from J; bases unmatched to any gene: 2.

This clone was detected a few times. This chain connects TRBV10-1 to TRBJ2-7; D gene unclear. Germline CDR1 and CDR2: WNHNN and SYGVQD (reference sequence). The germline V and J ends were trimmed by 3 bases and 2 bases, with 8 bases remaining between them. This CDR3 has 13 amino acids. In DNA form, the CDR3 reads TGCGCCAGCAGTGAAAAATTAACCTACGAGCAGTACTTC. Protein sequence: CASSEKLTYEQYF.

The V call is TRBV7-3, the J call TRBJ2-3; 7 bases are shared with TRBD2. The CDR3 is made up of 15 amino acids. The J segment lost 3 bases and the V segment lost 5 bases, leaving 8 bases of the junction unmatched. CDR1 and CDR2 (germline): SGHTA, FQGTGA. As DNA, the CDR3 is TGTGCCAGCAGCCCTGCTAGCGGCCCTACAGATACGCAGTATTTT. Protein sequence: CASSPASGPTDTQYF.

This chain uses TRBV6-1 with TRBJ1-2, with 8 bases that match TRBD1. Trimming removed 2 bases from V and 4 bases from J; junction bases left unmatched: 6. Germline V gene lookup returns CDR1 MNHNS and CDR2 SASEGT. This CDR3 contains 15 residues. CDR3 sequence: CASSEPQGATYGYTF. CDR3 nucleotide sequence: TGTGCCAGCAGTGAACCCCAGGGGGCGACCTATGGCTACACCTTC.

This chain links TRBV5-1 with TRBJ2-1; D unclear. Trimming removed 4 bases from V and 4 bases from J, with 15 bases in between. CDR3 length: 15 residues. CDR1 is SGHRS, CDR2 YFSETQ, per germline. CDR3: CASSAELQSYNEQFF. CDR3 bases: TGCGCCAGCAGCGCCGAATTGCAGTCTTACAATGAGCAGTTCTTC.

The chain links TRBV3-1 (or the pseudogene TRBV3-2) to TRBJ2-5; D may be TRBD2 (6 bases). Trimming left V 6 bases short and J 1 base short, with 15 bases between. In germline, CDR1 is LGHDT, CDR2 YNNKEL (reference sequence). The CDR3 spans 15 residues. The CDR3 is CASSQPRLVQETQYF. CDR3 nucleotides: TGTGCCAGCAGTCAACCCCGACTAGTCCAAGAGACCCAGTACTTC.

This rearrangement joins TRBV19 to TRBJ2-3; 10 bases match TRBD1. V was pared by 5 bases and J by 5 bases, with 7 bases of the junction left unmatched. In germline, CDR1 is LNHDA, CDR2 SQIVND (reference sequence). The length of the CDR3 is 15 residues. CDR3 bases: TGTGCCAGTAGTCCCCGGGACAGGGGAGGAGATACGCAGTATTTT. Translated: CASSPRDRGGDTQYF.

The chain couples TRBV6-5 to TRBJ2-5, with D maybe TRBD2 (6 bases). CDR3 length: 15 amino acids. Germline values: CDR1 MNHEY, CDR2 SVGAGI. Trimming took 4 bases from V and 2 from J, leaving 14 bases between them. The CDR3 nucleotides read TGTGCCAGCAGTTTTCTTAGTGCGGGACAAGAGACCCAGTACTTC. Amino acids: CASSFLSAGQETQYF.

Comments on this clone: A read error may produce the germline difference seen at one junction end. This chain uses TRBV7-2 with TRBJ1-4; D remains unclear. In germline, CDR1 is SGHTA, CDR2 FQGNSA. The length of the CDR3 is 14 residues. DNA for the CDR3: TGTGCCAGCAGGTTAGGCGGAACTAATGAAAAACTGTTTTTT. Translation: CASRLGGTNEKLFF.